Listed below are T cell receptor beta chains from one sample, sequenced in a study of blood T cells in healthy people across ages. TCRdb processed the 5' RACE reads anew with MiXCR; each CDR3 protein has one entry. This table has about 570,000 distinct CDR3 sequences, approximately 30% appearing once. The sample consisted of blood. These TCRs come from a woman in her seventies in good health. Each CDR3 is given with its conserved first and last residue. The order of the fields is V gene, J gene, D gene, clone size, CDR3 DNA, CDR3 protein. A D gene is named only where the DNA matches it firmly. Clone size is stated in some rows and not others, as once, few, many or a class when expanded.

v_call: TRBV20-1
j_call: TRBJ1-6
d_call: .
clone_size: .
cdr3_nt: TGCAGTGCTCCCAAACGCACGGGGGGCGCAGTGAATTCACCCCTCCACTTT
cdr3_aa: CSAPKRTGGAVNSPLHF

v_call: TRBV7-3
j_call: TRBJ2-5
d_call: .
clone_size: few
cdr3_nt: TGTGCCAGCAGCTTAGCGGCAGGTCCTCAAGAGACCCAGTACTTC
cdr3_aa: CASSLAAGPQETQYF

v_call: TRBV7-2
j_call: TRBJ2-3
d_call: TRBD1
clone_size: few
cdr3_nt: TGTGCCAGCAGCTTAGGAGGGACAGTTGATACGCAGTATTTT
cdr3_aa: CASSLGGTVDTQYF

v_call: TRBV6-1
j_call: TRBJ2-6
d_call: .
clone_size: .
cdr3_nt: TGTGCCAGCAGTACGGGAGCCTCTGGGGCCAACGTCCTGACTTTC
cdr3_aa: CASSTGASGANVLTF

v_call: TRBV28
j_call: TRBJ1-6
d_call: .
clone_size: .
cdr3_nt: TGTGCCAGCACCAACAGTGGTTCACCCCTCCACTTT
cdr3_aa: CASTNSGSPLHF

v_call: TRBV7-2
j_call: TRBJ2-2
d_call: .
clone_size: .
cdr3_nt: TGTGCCAGCAGCTTGGGTCGAACGGGCGGGGAGCTGTTTTTT
cdr3_aa: CASSLGRTGGELFF

v_call: TRBV29-1
j_call: TRBJ2-1
d_call: TRBD2
clone_size: few
cdr3_nt: TGCAGCGTAAGCGGGAGCTCCTACAATGAGCAGTTCTTC
cdr3_aa: CSVSGSSYNEQFF

v_call: TRBV20-1
j_call: TRBJ2-3
d_call: .
clone_size: .
cdr3_nt: TGCAGTGCCCCCCACGCGGAAGCCACAGATACGCAGTATTTT
cdr3_aa: CSAPHAEATDTQYF

v_call: TRBV4-1
j_call: TRBJ2-3
d_call: TRBD2
clone_size: .
cdr3_nt: TGCGCCAGCAGCCAAGATCTTCCCAGCGAGCGGGGGAGAGCAGATACGCAGTATTTT
cdr3_aa: CASSQDLPSERGRADTQYF

v_call: TRBV6-5
j_call: TRBJ2-5
d_call: TRBD1
clone_size: few
cdr3_nt: TGTGCCAGCAGTTACCGTGGGACAGCCCAAGAGACCCAGTACTTC
cdr3_aa: CASSYRGTAQETQYF

v_call: TRBV29-1
j_call: TRBJ1-2
d_call: .
clone_size: few
cdr3_nt: TGCAGCGCTGGGACCATAGACACTGGCTACACCTTC
cdr3_aa: CSAGTIDTGYTF

v_call: TRBV7-9
j_call: TRBJ1-2
d_call: TRBD1
clone_size: few
cdr3_nt: TGTGCCAGCAGCCGACAGGGGACCCCGTATGGCTACACCTTC
cdr3_aa: CASSRQGTPYGYTF

v_call: TRBV4-1
j_call: TRBJ2-7
d_call: TRBD2
clone_size: .
cdr3_nt: TGCGCCAGCAGCCTACGGACTAGCGGGGTTTACGAGCAGTACTTC
cdr3_aa: CASSLRTSGVYEQYF

v_call: TRBV20-1
j_call: TRBJ2-4
d_call: TRBD2
clone_size: .
cdr3_nt: TGCAGTGCTAGAATATCGACTAGCGGGGGGCGGAACATTCAGTACTTC
cdr3_aa: CSARISTSGGRNIQYF

v_call: TRBV25-1
j_call: TRBJ2-5
d_call: .
clone_size: few
cdr3_nt: TGTGCCAGCAGTTGGACTGGAGAGACCCAGTACTTC
cdr3_aa: CASSWTGETQYF

v_call: TRBV7-2
j_call: TRBJ2-3
d_call: TRBD2
clone_size: .
cdr3_nt: TGTGCTAGCAGCTTAAAGCGGGGGGCTACTGGGATGAGCACAGATACGCAGTATTTT
cdr3_aa: CASSLKRGATGMSTDTQYF

v_call: TRBV27
j_call: TRBJ2-2
d_call: TRBD2
clone_size: few
cdr3_nt: TGTGCCAGCAGTCCGCGTCTAGCGGGGGTCACCGGGGAGCTGTTTTTT
cdr3_aa: CASSPRLAGVTGELFF

v_call: TRBV18
j_call: TRBJ2-5
d_call: .
clone_size: .
cdr3_nt: TGTGCCAGCTCACCCCCGGCTCTGTACCAAGAGACCCAGTACTTC
cdr3_aa: CASSPPALYQETQYF

v_call: TRBV29-1
j_call: TRBJ2-1
d_call: TRBD2
clone_size: few
cdr3_nt: TGCAGCGCTAAACTAGCGGGGGGGTACAATGAGCAGTTCTTC
cdr3_aa: CSAKLAGGYNEQFF

v_call: TRBV7-3
j_call: TRBJ2-3
d_call: .
clone_size: once
cdr3_nt: TGTGCCAGCAGCTTCATGGCCACTGGCACAGATACGCAGTATTTT
cdr3_aa: CASSFMATGTDTQYF

v_call: TRBV12-3/TRBV12-4
j_call: TRBJ2-7
d_call: .
clone_size: .
cdr3_nt: TGTGCCAGCAGTTTACATTCCGGGACATTTCTATACGAGCAGTACTTC
cdr3_aa: CASSLHSGTFLYEQYF

v_call: TRBV12-3/TRBV12-4
j_call: TRBJ2-3
d_call: .
clone_size: once
cdr3_nt: TGTGCCAGCAGGTCAGGGTCTGATACGCAGTATTTT
cdr3_aa: CASRSGSDTQYF

v_call: TRBV6-6
j_call: TRBJ1-1
d_call: .
clone_size: .
cdr3_nt: TGTGCCAGCTCCAACCAACGGGTGAACACTGAAGCTTTCTTT
cdr3_aa: CASSNQRVNTEAFF

v_call: TRBV20-1
j_call: TRBJ2-7
d_call: .
clone_size: .
cdr3_nt: TGCAGTGCCCCATCACCGACTACCCGATTCAGCTACGAGCAGTCCTTC
cdr3_aa: CSAPSPTTRFSYEQSF

v_call: TRBV4-2
j_call: TRBJ2-5
d_call: TRBD1
clone_size: .
cdr3_nt: TGTGCCAGCAGCCAAGAAAACAGGGGGAAAGAGACCCAGTACTTC
cdr3_aa: CASSQENRGKETQYF

v_call: TRBV9
j_call: TRBJ1-1
d_call: .
clone_size: few
cdr3_nt: TGTGCCAGCAGTATGGGGGCATCGAACACTGAAGCTTTCTTT
cdr3_aa: CASSMGASNTEAFF

v_call: TRBV29-1
j_call: TRBJ2-1
d_call: .
clone_size: few
cdr3_nt: TGCAGCGTTAGGTCCCAGGTATACAATGAGCAGTTCTTC
cdr3_aa: CSVRSQVYNEQFF

v_call: TRBV14
j_call: TRBJ1-4
d_call: TRBD1
clone_size: .
cdr3_nt: TGTGCCAGCAGCCAACCGGGACAGAGACACGAAAAACTGTTTTTT
cdr3_aa: CASSQPGQRHEKLFF

v_call: TRBV20-1
j_call: TRBJ2-1
d_call: TRBD2
clone_size: .
cdr3_nt: TGCAGTGCTAGAAAAAGACTAGCGGGGTCCTCGGAGCAGTTCTTC
cdr3_aa: CSARKRLAGSSEQFF

v_call: TRBV10-3
j_call: TRBJ2-5
d_call: .
clone_size: .
cdr3_nt: TGTGCCATCAGTGAGTCGATTCTTTTGGGCACGAAAGAGACCCAGTACTTC
cdr3_aa: CAISESILLGTKETQYF

v_call: TRBV20-1
j_call: TRBJ2-5
d_call: TRBD2
clone_size: few
cdr3_nt: TGCAGTGCCCGGCCGGGAGGGACCGAGACCCAGTACTTC
cdr3_aa: CSARPGGTETQYF

v_call: TRBV10-3
j_call: TRBJ2-6
d_call: .
clone_size: .
cdr3_nt: TGTGCCATCAGTGACGGCAGGGGAGGCGGGACCAACGTCCTGACTTTC
cdr3_aa: CAISDGRGGGTNVLTF

v_call: TRBV5-1
j_call: TRBJ1-1
d_call: TRBD1
clone_size: .
cdr3_nt: TGCGCCAGCAGCTTGGGACAGGGGGCCGGAGACACTGAAGCTTTCTTT
cdr3_aa: CASSLGQGAGDTEAFF

v_call: TRBV7-9
j_call: TRBJ2-5
d_call: TRBD1
clone_size: few
cdr3_nt: TGTGCCAGCAGCTCAACACAGGGGGCGCATGGAGAGACCCAGTACTTC
cdr3_aa: CASSSTQGAHGETQYF

v_call: TRBV5-1
j_call: TRBJ1-1
d_call: .
clone_size: .
cdr3_nt: TGCGCCAGCAACAGGGAAGGCACTGAAGCTTTCTTT
cdr3_aa: CASNREGTEAFF

v_call: TRBV6-6
j_call: TRBJ2-2
d_call: .
clone_size: few
cdr3_nt: TGTGCCAGCAGTTACCTGGGACGGACCGGGGAGCTGTTTTTT
cdr3_aa: CASSYLGRTGELFF

v_call: TRBV15
j_call: TRBJ2-5
d_call: .
clone_size: many
cdr3_nt: TGTGCCACCAGCAGAGGACGGATAGAGACCCAGTACTTC
cdr3_aa: CATSRGRIETQYF

v_call: TRBV5-5
j_call: TRBJ1-2
d_call: .
clone_size: .
cdr3_nt: TGTGCCCGCAGCCCCCGCGGTGGAGGGGATCAGGACTATGGCTACACCTTC
cdr3_aa: CARSPRGGGDQDYGYTF

v_call: TRBV20-1
j_call: TRBJ2-5
d_call: TRBD1
clone_size: .
cdr3_nt: TGCAGTGCAAGGGACAGAGTAGAGACCCAGTACTTC
cdr3_aa: CSARDRVETQYF

v_call: TRBV12-3/TRBV12-4
j_call: TRBJ2-7
d_call: .
clone_size: few
cdr3_nt: TGTGCCAGCACGCCCAGGCTTTCCTACGAGCAGTACTTC
cdr3_aa: CASTPRLSYEQYF

v_call: TRBV20-1
j_call: TRBJ2-5
d_call: TRBD2
clone_size: .
cdr3_nt: TGCAGTGCTAGCCCGGGGGGGCCAGAGACCCAGTACTTC
cdr3_aa: CSASPGGPETQYF

v_call: TRBV6-1
j_call: TRBJ1-5
d_call: TRBD1
clone_size: .
cdr3_nt: TGTGCCACCCGGACAGGCCTTCCTCAGCCCCAGCATTTT
cdr3_aa: CATRTGLPQPQHF

v_call: TRBV7-9
j_call: TRBJ2-7
d_call: .
clone_size: .
cdr3_nt: TGTGCCAGCAGCTCCTTCAGAGGGTTCACCTACGAGCAGTACTTC
cdr3_aa: CASSSFRGFTYEQYF

v_call: TRBV5-1
j_call: TRBJ2-5
d_call: .
clone_size: .
cdr3_nt: TGCGCCAGCAGGACCGGGGTTCGGGAGACCCAGTACTTC
cdr3_aa: CASRTGVRETQYF

v_call: TRBV5-1
j_call: TRBJ2-4
d_call: .
clone_size: .
cdr3_nt: TGCGCCAGCAGCCCGGTCGACCGTCTAGCCAAAAACATTCAGTACTTC
cdr3_aa: CASSPVDRLAKNIQYF

v_call: TRBV24-1
j_call: TRBJ1-2
d_call: .
clone_size: few
cdr3_nt: TGTGCCACCAGTGACCGGTTCTACACCTTC
cdr3_aa: CATSDRFYTF

v_call: TRBV6-5
j_call: TRBJ2-7
d_call: .
clone_size: few
cdr3_nt: TGTGCCAGCAGTTCACCTAGCGTCGACGAGCAGTACTTC
cdr3_aa: CASSSPSVDEQYF